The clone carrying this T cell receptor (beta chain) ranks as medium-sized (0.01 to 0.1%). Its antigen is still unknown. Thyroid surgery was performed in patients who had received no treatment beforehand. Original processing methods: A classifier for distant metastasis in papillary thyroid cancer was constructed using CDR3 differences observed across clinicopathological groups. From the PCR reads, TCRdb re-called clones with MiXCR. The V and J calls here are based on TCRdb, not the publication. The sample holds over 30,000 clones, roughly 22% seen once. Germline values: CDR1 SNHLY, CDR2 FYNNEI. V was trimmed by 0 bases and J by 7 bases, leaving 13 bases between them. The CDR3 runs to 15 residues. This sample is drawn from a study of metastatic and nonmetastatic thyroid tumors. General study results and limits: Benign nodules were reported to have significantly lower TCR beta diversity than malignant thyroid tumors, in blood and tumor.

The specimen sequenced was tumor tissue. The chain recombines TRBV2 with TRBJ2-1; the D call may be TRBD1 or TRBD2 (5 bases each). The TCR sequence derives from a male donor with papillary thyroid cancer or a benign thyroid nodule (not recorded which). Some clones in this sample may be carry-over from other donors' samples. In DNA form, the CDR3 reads TGTGCCAGCAGTGAAGCAAATAGGGGACGGAATGAGCAGTTCTTC. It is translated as CASSEANRGRNEQFF.